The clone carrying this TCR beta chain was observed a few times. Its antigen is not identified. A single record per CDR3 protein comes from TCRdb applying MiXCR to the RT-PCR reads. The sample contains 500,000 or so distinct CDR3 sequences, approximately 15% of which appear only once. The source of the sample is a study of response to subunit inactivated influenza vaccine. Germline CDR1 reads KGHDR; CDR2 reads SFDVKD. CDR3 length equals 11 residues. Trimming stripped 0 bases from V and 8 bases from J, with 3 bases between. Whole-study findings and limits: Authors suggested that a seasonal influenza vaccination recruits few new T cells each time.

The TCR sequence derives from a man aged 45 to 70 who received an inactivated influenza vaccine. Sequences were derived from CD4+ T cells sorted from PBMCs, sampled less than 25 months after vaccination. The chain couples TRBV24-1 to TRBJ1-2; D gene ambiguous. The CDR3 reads CATSDLWGYTF. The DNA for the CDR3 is TGTGCCACCAGTGATTTGTGGGGCTACACCTTC.